One and the same sample provided the 29 T cell receptor beta chains below, sequenced in a study of shared clonotypes between healthy human individuals. Profiling relied on immunoSEQ multiplex PCR, and the TCRdb table lists in-frame clones only, not all of them. The sample has a few hundred thousand clones, around 79% seen once. The sample was memory CD4+ T cells sorted from blood. The subset denotes: CD45RA-negative fraction. The receptor source for this set is a man aged 25 to 40 in good health.

A single count supports this clone. Other DNA sequences of this sample code for an identical CDR3. The genes are TRBV5-4 and TRBJ2-1; 12 bases are a match to TRBD2. The J segment lost 8 bases and the V segment lost 1 base, leaving 4 bases of the junction unmatched. The CDR3 loop spans 15 amino acids. Germline V gene sequence: CDR1 SGHNT, CDR2 YYREEE (reference sequence). CDR3 protein: CASSLRLAGVDEQFF. CDR3 nucleotides: TGTGCCAGCAGCTTGAGACTAGCGGGAGTCGATGAGCAGTTCTTC.

The chain is built from TRBV28 and TRBJ1-4; no clear D gene. Trimming pared 6 bases from V and 0 bases from J, leaving 5 bases between. CDR1 and CDR2 from the germline V gene are MDHEN and SYDVKM. The CDR3 covers 13 residues. CDR3 in amino acids: CASRPATNEKLFF. The CDR3 DNA is TGTGCCAGCAGGCCCGCAACTAATGAAAAACTGTTTTTT.

V and J are TRBV20-1 and TRBJ2-7; D not resolved. The CDR3 runs to 11 residues. Deletions cut 3 bases from V and 4 bases from J, with 7 bases between. Germline-derived CDR1 and CDR2 are DFQATT and SNEGSKA (reference sequence). The CDR3 is CSASARYEQYF. In DNA form, the CDR3 reads TGCAGTGCTAGTGCGAGGTACGAGCAGTACTTC.

This chain joins TRBV5-1 and TRBJ2-3, with 8 bases matching TRBD2. The germline CDR1 and CDR2 sequences are SGHRS and YFSETQ. This CDR3 is built from 14 residues. V dropped 7 bases and J dropped 1; count of bases not matched to a gene: 5. CDR3 in DNA: TGCGCCAGCTGTAGCGGGGACCGCACAGATACGCAGTATTTT. Protein sequence: CASCSGDRTDTQYF. Looking up the rest from reference TRBV5-1 and TRBJ2-3 gives the full variable domain: KAGVTQTPRYLIKTRGQQVTLSCSPISGHRSVSWYQQTPGQGLQFLFEYFSETQRNKGNFPGRFSGRQFSNSRSEMNVSTLELGDSALYLCASCSGDRTDTQYFGPGTRLTVL.

The chain combines TRBV2 with TRBJ1-1; D is perhaps TRBD1 (5 bases). Trimming cost V 7 bases and J 4 bases, with 19 bases left between them. The CDR3 consists of 15 residues. Germline V gene lookup returns CDR1 SNHLY and CDR2 FYNNEI. CDR3 protein: CASTMGRSRSTEAFF. The DNA for the CDR3 is TGTGCCAGCACAATGGGACGGTCAAGGAGCACTGAAGCTTTCTTT.

The chain combines TRBV10-3 with TRBJ1-1; perhaps TRBD1 as D (5 bases). The CDR3 sequence is 16 residues long. Per the germline V gene, CDR1 is ENHRY and CDR2 is SYGVKD. Trimming removed 0 bases from V and 1 base from J, with 12 bases in between. In DNA form, the CDR3 reads TGTGCCATCAGTGAGTCCCCCCGGGGCAAGAACACTGAAGCTTTCTTT. Translating it yields CAISESPRGKNTEAFF.

This sequence joins TRBV10-3 and TRBJ2-7, with a tentative D call TRBD2 (7 bases). The CDR3 length is 18 residues. Germline V gene sequence: CDR1 ENHRY, CDR2 SYGVKD. The V end lost 0 bases, the J end lost 3 bases, and 21 bases lay between the germline ends. CDR3 region: CAISESLGGRELDYEQYF. The CDR3 region has the DNA TGTGCCATCAGTGAGTCTCTTGGGGGGCGGGAGCTAGACTACGAGCAGTACTTC.

The chain couples TRBV21-1 to TRBJ2-3; TRBD1 was called by the table and not checked on the DNA. TRBV21-1 is assigned pseudogene status. The CDR3 has 21 amino acids. The CDR3 sequence: CARANWGTGLGRDLCADTQYF. The CDR3 region has the DNA TGTGCCAGGGCGAACTGGGGGACAGGCCTGGGGCGGGACCTCTGCGCAGATACGCAGTATTTT.

This chain links TRBV7-9 with TRBJ2-5, with D possibly TRBD1 on 6 matching bases. From germline, CDR1 is SEHNR and CDR2 FQNEAQ (reference sequence). The V and J ends lost 5 bases and 1 base respectively, with 17 bases between them. The CDR3 is 16 amino acids. In DNA form, the CDR3 reads TGTGCCAGCAGCCCCCAGGGGAAGTGGTCCCAAGAGACCCAGTACTTC. Protein sequence: CASSPQGKWSQETQYF.

In this sample, this clone turned up a few times. The rearrangement uses TRBV7-2 and TRBJ2-2; 10 bases are a match to TRBD2. The germline gives CDR1 SGHTA, CDR2 FQGNSA. J was trimmed by 6 bases and V by 5 bases; bases with no gene match: 6. The CDR3 sequence is 15 residues long. The CDR3 sequence: CASSPALAGAGELFF. For the CDR3, the DNA is TGTGCCAGCAGCCCCGCCCTAGCGGGAGCCGGGGAGCTGTTTTTT.

The chain recombines TRBV18 with TRBJ2-5, with D possibly matching TRBD2 (5 bases). Per germline, CDR1 KGHSH and CDR2 LQKENI. Trimming removed 5 bases from V and 5 bases from J, with 9 bases in between. The CDR3 sequence is 12 residues long. As DNA, the CDR3 is TGTGCCAGCTCATCAAAGCGGGAGACCCAGTACTTC. This sequence encodes CASSSKRETQYF.

J is TRBJ2-7 and V is TRBV5-4, with unresolved D. This CDR3 comprises 12 residues. The germline V gene encodes CDR1 SGHNT and CDR2 YYREEE (reference sequence). Trimming shortened V by 4 bases and J by 7 bases, and 12 bases separated the two germline ends. CDR3 region: CASSMGLGEQYF. CDR3 DNA: TGTGCCAGCAGCATGGGGTTAGGTGAGCAGTACTTC. The full variable domain, completed using reference TRBV5-4 and TRBJ2-7, is ETGVTQSPTHLIKTRGQQVTLRCSSQSGHNTVSWYQQALGQGPQFIFQYYREEENGRGNFPPRFSGLQFPNYSSELNVNALELDDSALYLCASSMGLGEQYFGPGTRLTVT.

As to this clone: Additional DNA sequences in this sample encode the identical CDR3. The V and J genes are TRBV29-1 and TRBJ2-1; no reliable D call. The germline V and J ends were trimmed by 6 bases and 2 bases, with 5 bases remaining between them. Germline CDR1 is SQVTM and CDR2 is ANQGSEA. The CDR3 consists of 11 residues. The CDR3 region has the DNA TGCAGCGTAGGGACCTACAATGAGCAGTTCTTC. It codes for CSVGTYNEQFF.

The gene calls are TRBV5-6 and TRBJ2-1; no definite D call. The CDR3 totals 13 residues. With 4 bases removed from V and 9 bases from J, the gap between germline ends came to 14 bases. Germline loops: CDR1 SGHDT, CDR2 YYEEEE. CDR3 region: CASSPQRSREQFF. The DNA of the CDR3 is TGTGCCAGCAGCCCACAGCGTAGCCGTGAGCAGTTCTTC. The full variable domain, its missing parts supplied by reference TRBV5-6 and TRBJ2-1, is DAGVTQSPTHLIKTRGQQVTLRCSPKSGHDTVSWYQQALGQGPQFIFQYYEEEERQRGNFPDRFSGHQFPNYSSELNVNALLLGDSALYLCASSPQRSREQFFGPGTRLTVL.

The table lists this clone with a count of one. The rearrangement joins TRBV2 to TRBJ2-4; D is possibly TRBD1 (5 bases). From germline, CDR1 is SNHLY and CDR2 FYNNEI. The CDR3 loop spans 11 amino acids. Trimming cost V 4 bases and J 11 bases, with 9 bases left between them. The CDR3: CASSVQEFQYF. The CDR3 bases are TGTGCCAGCAGTGTACAGGAATTTCAGTACTTC.

On this clone itself: Other DNA sequences in the same sample also yield this CDR3. V gene TRBV7-3 combines with J gene TRBJ1-1; D remains unclear. The V gene lost 3 bases and the J gene lost 1 base, with 6 bases spanning the gap. Germline V lookup: CDR1 SGHTA, CDR2 FQGTGA. This CDR3 region has 13 residues. As DNA, the CDR3 is TGTGCCAGCAGCTTGTCAGGGAACACTGAAGCTTTCTTT. Translated: CASSLSGNTEAFF.

V usage is TRBV29-1 and J usage is TRBJ2-4; unclear D gene. There are 11 residues in the CDR3. Germline loops: CDR1 SQVTM, CDR2 ANQGSEA. V was clipped by 7 bases and J by 5 bases, with 9 bases between them. The CDR3 nucleotides are TGCAGCGGGGGTACAGAAAACATTCAGTACTTC. Its translation: CSGGTENIQYF.

This clone occurred a few times. This chain connects TRBV11-2 to TRBJ2-3, with TRBD1 identical over 8 bases. Germline lookup yields CDR1 SGHAT and CDR2 FQNNGV. Germline trimming cut 5 bases from V and 4 bases from J; bases unmatched to any gene: 5. The CDR3 loop spans 14 amino acids. This CDR3 reads CASSRSGGADTQYF. The DNA of the CDR3 is TGTGCCAGCAGCCGGTCAGGGGGCGCAGATACGCAGTATTTT.

This clone has just one count. The rearrangement uses TRBV7-9 and TRBJ1-2; unclear D gene. The CDR3 runs 13 residues. Trimming removed 4 bases at V and 5 bases at J, with 11 bases between. Germline V gives CDR1 SEHNR, CDR2 FQNEAQ (reference sequence). The CDR3 nucleotides read TGTGCCAGCAGCTCCAGTACTGGGTATGGCTACACCTTC. It translates to CASSSSTGYGYTF.

The chain combines TRBV2 with TRBJ1-5; D remains unclear. The CDR3 contains 13 residues. From germline, CDR1 is SNHLY and CDR2 FYNNEI. Trimming took off 9 bases at V and 0 bases at J, with 9 bases between the two ends. The CDR3 DNA is TGTGCCAGACTGAGGTTTAGCAATCAGCCCCAGCATTTT. Translating it yields CARLRFSNQPQHF.

In its sample, this clone was seen a few times. This chain uses TRBV7-2 with TRBJ2-5; D call uncertain. The CDR3 covers 13 residues. Germline V CDR1 and CDR2: SGHTA, FQGNSA. V lost 5 bases, J lost 0 bases, and 7 bases lay in between. The chain's CDR3 is CASSLHHQETQYF. The CDR3 DNA follows: TGTGCCAGCAGCCTCCACCACCAAGAGACCCAGTACTTC.

V gene TRBV2 combines with J gene TRBJ2-1; 15 bases align to TRBD2. This CDR3 has 17 amino acids. Per the germline V gene, CDR1 is SNHLY and CDR2 is FYNNEI. The J segment lost 1 base and the V segment lost 4 bases, leaving 2 bases of the junction unmatched. The CDR3 bases are TGTGCCAGCAGTGCGGGACTAGCGGGAGGTTCCTACAATGAGCAGTTCTTC. Encoded protein: CASSAGLAGGSYNEQFF.

V is TRBV5-1 and J is TRBJ2-3; TRBD2 matches 9 bases. The CDR3 covers 13 residues. Unmatched junction bases numbered 5, after V lost 6 bases and J lost 6 bases. The germline CDR1 and CDR2 sequences are SGHRS and YFSETQ. DNA of the CDR3: TGCGCCAGCACTAGCGGGGAGAGGGATACGCAGTATTTT. Its translation: CASTSGERDTQYF.

This chain links TRBV29-1 with TRBJ2-3; 9 positions agree with TRBD2. The V gene end was trimmed by 7 bases and the J gene end by 0 bases; junction bases not matched to a gene: 2. This CDR3 region has 13 residues. Germline lookup yields CDR1 SQVTM and CDR2 ANQGSEA. The CDR3 region is CSGGGGSTDTQYF. The CDR3 region has the DNA TGCAGCGGCGGGGGGGGAAGCACAGATACGCAGTATTTT.

The V call is TRBV9, the J call TRBJ1-1; D is unclear. V gave up 3 bases and J gave up 0 bases, with 12 bases separating them. Germline V gives CDR1 SGDLS, CDR2 YYNGEE. The CDR3 sequence is 15 residues long. The CDR3 sequence: CASSAYLGMNTEAFF. The CDR3 DNA is TGTGCCAGCAGCGCTTACCTAGGGATGAACACTGAAGCTTTCTTT.

The chain recombines TRBV10-3 with TRBJ1-2, with TRBD1 matching 7 bases. V gave up 10 bases and J gave up 2 bases; unmatched junction bases: 13. Per the germline V gene, CDR1 is ENHRY and CDR2 is SYGVKD. This CDR3 contains 15 residues. The CDR3 here is CASRDSISKNYGYTF. In DNA, the CDR3 is TGTGCCAGCCGGGACAGCATCTCCAAAAACTATGGCTACACCTTC.

The V gene is TRBV25-1, the J gene TRBJ1-1; D gene ambiguous. CDR3 length: 14 amino acids. Germline assignment: CDR1 MGHDK and CDR2 SYGVNS. V gave up 3 bases and J gave up 5 bases, with 13 bases separating them. The CDR3 bases are TGTGCCAGCAGTGATGTTGTGGAGGGAACTGAAGCTTTCTTT. Its protein is CASSDVVEGTEAFF.

This sequence joins TRBV2 and TRBJ1-5, with a tentative D call TRBD1 (5 bases). V dropped 1 base and J dropped 5 bases, with 9 bases sitting between them. This CDR3 region has 14 residues. Per the germline V gene, CDR1 is SNHLY and CDR2 is FYNNEI. DNA for the CDR3: TGTGCCAGCAGTGAAGGGGGCCTGCATCAGCCCCAGCATTTT. Translating gives CASSEGGLHQPQHF.

The V call is TRBV6-4, the J call TRBJ2-1; D could derive from TRBD1 or TRBD2 (5 bases each). Trimming pared 3 bases from V and 12 bases from J, leaving 27 bases between. This CDR3 contains 17 residues. Germline CDR1 MRHNA, CDR2 SNTAGT. CDR3 protein: CASSEEARQWGPGRQFF. The CDR3 nucleotides read TGTGCCAGCAGTGAGGAGGCACGTCAATGGGGCCCAGGGCGGCAGTTCTTC.